What follows is one T cell receptor beta chain and its context. These data come from a study of blood T cell repertoires in COVID-19. As for the study in general: Material from acute and convalescent COVID-19 was sourced from the United States, Italy and Spain. From T cells, B-cell-depleted T cells, or PBMCs came the material, which was cDNA or gDNA.

Sequencing was performed with immunoSEQ multiplex PCR; in TCRdb, only in-frame clones are kept and a portion is missing. The sample shows approximately 150,000 clones, approximately 80% of them seen only once. In terms of age and location, participants ranged from about 18 to 89 years and lived in 24 US areas. Participants classified as exposed had met a COVID-19 case within 2 weeks before study entry. V shed 5 bases and J shed 0 bases, with 13 bases lying between them. There are 16 residues in the CDR3. Germline V gene lookup returns CDR1 SGHTA and CDR2 FQGNSA. The V and J genes are TRBV7-2 and TRBJ2-2, with D perhaps matching TRBD1 (6 bases). This TCR came from a man in his 70s who had been exposed to COVID-19. The sequenced material came from PBMCs or T cells enriched from blood (not recorded which). CDR3 DNA sequence: TGTGCCAGCAGCCCTGGGGGCAACGCGAACACCGGGGAGCTGTTTTTT. Translation: CASSPGGNANTGELFF.